The clone carrying this TCR beta chain showed up many times. As yet, its antigen is unknown. Trimming shortened V by 3 bases and J by 1 base, and 7 bases separated the two germline ends. The CDR3 runs 14 residues. Scientists made TCR beta libraries using quantitative 5'-RACE with molecular barcodes. TCRdb analysed the 5' RACE reads with MiXCR anew, one entry per CDR3 protein. This table has some 130,000 distinct CDR3 sequences, approximately 15% appearing once. These data originate in a study of CD8 T cells in ankylosing spondylitis. Study-wide results and limits: Both synovial fluid and blood in reactive arthritis had previously been reported to carry some motif variants. Roughly eight highly homologous variants formed a TCR beta motif that appeared characteristic of ankylosing spondylitis blood.

The gene calls are TRBV12-3 or TRBV12-4 and TRBJ2-1; no clear D gene. The source material was blood, either unsorted or a sorted T cell fraction (not recorded which). The origin of this receptor is a female donor with ankylosing spondylitis or in good health (not recorded which). CDR3 nucleotides: TGTGCCAGCAGTTTGGAAGGATCCTACAATGAGCAGTTCTTC. The encoded protein is CASSLEGSYNEQFF.